The 8 T cell receptor beta chains below all came from one sample that was sequenced in a study of read filtering for tumor transcriptome and immune sequencing. Molecular barcoded adaptors covering alpha/delta and beta/gamma chains were used on 400 ng RNA. From the reads, TCRdb called clonotypes with MiXCR, one entry per CDR3 protein. The sample consists of about 58,000 distinct CDR3 sequences, 10% to 15% of them appearing once. The sample consisted of a population of CD138-negative cells sorted from bone marrow. These receptors originate from a donor aged 40 or older with multiple myeloma.

A note on this clonotype: Germline and junction disagree at one end, which may indicate a read error. V and J are TRBV18 and TRBJ1-1; D is undetermined. The CDR3 runs to 14 residues. CDR1 is KGHSH, CDR2 LQKENI, per germline. CDR3: CAGSIGLGGTEAFF. The DNA of the CDR3 is TGTGCCGGCTCTATTGGCTTGGGTGGGACTGAAGCTTTCTTT.

This sequence joins TRBV7-6 and TRBJ2-7; TRBD2 matches 11 bases. The CDR3 runs 15 residues. CDR1 is SGHVS, CDR2 FNYEAQ, per germline. After removal of 2 bases from V and 4 bases from J, the junction contained 4 bases not matched to a gene. The CDR3 region has the DNA TGTGCCAGCAGCTTAACTAGCGGGGGCATGTACGAGCAGTACTTC. As protein: CASSLTSGGMYEQYF.

This clonotype has ten or more counts. The genes are TRBV6-2 or TRBV6-3 and TRBJ1-2; no definite D call. Germline V gene lookup returns CDR1 MNHEY and CDR2 SVGEGT. The CDR3 runs to 15 residues. Trimming stripped 2 bases from V and 5 bases from J, with 15 bases between. The CDR3 coding sequence is TGTGCCAGCAGTTACGGGAATAGACGGATATATGGCTACACCTTC. Amino acid sequence: CASSYGNRRIYGYTF.

This clonotype has a single count. With a much larger clone just one base away, this may be a read error. The chain employs TRBV6-6 and TRBJ1-5; D might be TRBD1 (5 bases). CDR1 and CDR2 from the germline V gene are MNHNY and SVGAGI (reference sequence). The length of the CDR3 is 20 residues. Here the CDR3 DNA reads TGTGCCAGCCAACCGACCGGGATCAGGGATATATGGGATAGCAATCAGCTCCAGCATTTT. Residues: CASQPTGIRDIWDSNQLQHF.

In its sample, this clonotype was seen many times. The chain couples TRBV7-9 to TRBJ2-7; the match to TRBD1 covers 7 bases. Per germline, CDR1 SEHNR and CDR2 FQNEAQ (reference sequence). The CDR3 length is 14 residues. With V trimmed by 1 base and J by 3 bases, 3 bases remained unmatched. For the CDR3, the DNA is TGTGCCAGCAGCTTAGAACAGGGGAACTACGAGCAGTACTTC. Encoded protein: CASSLEQGNYEQYF. Together with reference TRBV7-9 and TRBJ2-7, the CDR3 gives the full variable domain: DTGVSQNPRHKITKRGQNVTFRCDPISEHNRLYWYRQTLGQGPEFLTYFQNEAQLEKSRLLSDRFSAERPKGSFSTLEIQRTEQGDSAMYLCASSLEQGNYEQYFGPGTRLTVT.

About this clonotype: This may be a read error: a much more frequent sequence differs by one nucleotide. This chain uses TRBV6-5 with TRBJ2-5; 8 bases agree with TRBD1. There are 14 residues in the CDR3. Germline loops: CDR1 MNHEY, CDR2 SVGAGI. With 10 bases clipped from V and 4 bases from J, the junction kept 11 bases outside the gene matches. The CDR3 coding sequence is TGTGCCAACAGAGACTCAGGGGGCGGAGAGACCCAGTACTTC. Its protein is CANRDSGGGETQYF.

Within the sample, this clonotype is medium-sized. The chain combines TRBV10-3 with TRBJ2-3; D not resolved. The CDR3 loop spans 12 amino acids. Germline V gene data show CDR1 as ENHRY and CDR2 as SYGVKD. V was clipped by 5 bases and J by 6 bases, with 9 bases between them. The CDR3 DNA reads TGTGCCATCAGTACAGACTTGGATACGCAGTATTTT. Amino acids: CAISTDLDTQYF.

In its sample, this clonotype was seen many times. The chain employs TRBV20-1 and TRBJ2-1, with 8 positions matching TRBD2. This CDR3 region has 23 residues. Germline assignment: CDR1 DFQATT and CDR2 SNEGSKA (reference sequence). V lost 3 bases, J lost 1 base, and 29 bases stayed unmatched. The CDR3 sequence is CSARPFPTNGPGGQGGSYNEQFF. The CDR3, as DNA: TGCAGTGCTAGGCCCTTTCCCACCAACGGGCCGGGGGGGCAGGGTGGGTCCTACAATGAGCAGTTCTTC.